The next 26 T cell receptor beta chains were all read from a single sample in a study of shared clonotypes between healthy human individuals. Only in-frame clones appear in the TCRdb table, and some are missing; sequencing was by immunoSEQ multiplex PCR. The repertoire includes 450,000 or so clones, 75% to 80% of them detected once, and approximately 12% sits in the top ten. The sequenced material came from PBMCs. These receptors were obtained from a middle-aged woman in good health. Some clones in this sample may be carry-over from other donors' samples.

The chain joins TRBV28 to TRBJ1-5; 7 bases are a match to TRBD1. This CDR3 region has 13 residues. The V segment lost 3 bases and the J segment 7 bases; nucleotides outside the gene matches: 3. Germline V gene lookup returns CDR1 MDHEN and CDR2 SYDVKM. The CDR3 DNA reads TGTGCCAGCAGTTTTCTGACAGGGCAGCCCCAGCATTTT. It yields the protein CASSFLTGQPQHF. Variable domain in full (rest from reference TRBV28 and TRBJ1-5): DVKVTQSSRYLVKRTGEKVFLECVQDMDHENMFWYRQDPGLGLRLIYFSYDVKMKEKGDIPEGYSVSREKKERFSLILESASTNQTSMYLCASSFLTGQPQHFGDGTRLSIL.

The rearrangement uses TRBV30 and TRBJ1-1; TRBD1 is a possible D gene (5 bases). The V end lost 6 bases, the J end lost 8 bases, and 19 bases lay between the germline ends. CDR1 and CDR2 (germline): GTSNPN, SVGIG (reference sequence). The CDR3 extends over 13 amino acids. The CDR3 bases are TGTGCCTGTCCTCGGGGGAGGTCCTTGGAAGCTTTCTTT. Its translation: CACPRGRSLEAFF.

In nucleotides, the CDR3 is TGTGCCAGTGGCCCGACAGGGTCCGCCGGGGAGCTGTTTTTT. Translated: CASGPTGSAGELFF. The chain joins TRBV19 to TRBJ2-2; 7 bases are shared with TRBD1. Germline CDR1 LNHDA, CDR2 SQIVND (reference sequence). J was trimmed by 6 bases and V by 8 bases; bases with no gene match: 9. The CDR3 is 14 amino acids.

The count of this clone is one. Different DNA sequences within this sample yield the same CDR3. The chain couples TRBV30 to TRBJ2-1; maybe TRBD2 (6 bases). CDR3 length: 14 residues. Germline CDR1 and CDR2: GTSNPN and SVGIG (reference sequence). With 0 bases removed from V and 4 bases from J, the gap between germline ends came to 10 bases. The DNA of the CDR3 is TGTGCCTGGAGTGTACTGGCGGGATACAATGAGCAGTTCTTC. Encoded protein: CAWSVLAGYNEQFF.

The chain uses TRBV6-4 and TRBJ2-1; 7 bases line up with TRBD2. The ends lost 0 bases at V and 10 bases at J; junction bases unmatched: 9. Germline assignment: CDR1 MRHNA and CDR2 SNTAGT. The CDR3 runs to 15 residues. CDR3 DNA: TGTGCCAGCAGTGACTCGTGGGGCGGGGGTGAAGAGCAGTTCTTC. Residues: CASSDSWGGGEEQFF.

Details on this clone: A read error may be the cause here, since a much bigger clone is one base away. The chain links TRBV11-1 to TRBJ1-4, with TRBD1 as a possible D gene (6 bases). This CDR3 is 14 amino acids long. CDR1 is SGHAT and CDR2 is FQDESV in the germline V gene (reference sequence). V was shortened by 4 bases and J by 6 bases, with 12 bases between the two germline ends. The CDR3 here is CASSSGQLDEKLFF. CDR3 coding DNA: TGTGCCAGCAGCTCCGGACAGTTGGATGAAAAACTGTTTTTT.

The V gene is TRBV4-1, the J gene TRBJ1-5; D not resolved. Between the trimmed V and J ends, which lost 2 bases and 0 bases, there was a span of 14 bases. Germline V gives CDR1 MGHRA, CDR2 YSYEKL. This CDR3 region has 17 residues. The CDR3 loop is CASSQWSVEYSNQPQHF. The DNA for the CDR3 is TGCGCCAGCAGCCAATGGTCCGTCGAGTATAGCAATCAGCCCCAGCATTTT.

This clone has ten or more counts. V and J are TRBV5-6 and TRBJ1-6; D is unclear. Germline CDR1 reads SGHDT; CDR2 reads YYEEEE. CDR3 length: 13 amino acids. V was cut by 4 bases and J by 17 bases, with 19 bases left in between. CDR3 in DNA: TGTGCCAGCAGCCAAGACCTCGGGCACCGGGTCCACTTT. Translating gives CASSQDLGHRVHF.

The V call is TRBV27, the J call TRBJ2-1; D assignment may be TRBD1 or TRBD2 (7 bases each). Germline V gene lookup returns CDR1 MNHEY and CDR2 SMNVEV (reference sequence). Trimming removed 5 bases at V and 8 bases at J, with 13 bases between. This CDR3 region has 13 residues. The CDR3 coding sequence is TGTGCCAGCAGTCCAGGGGGGGGGCATGAGCAGTTCTTC. Translating it yields CASSPGGGHEQFF.

This clone appeared once. CDR3 DNA sequence: TGTGCCAGCAGCCCTGGACTAGTAAACAGTGAGCAGTTCTTC. The encoded protein is CASSPGLVNSEQFF. The V gene is TRBV7-3, the J gene TRBJ2-1, with TRBD2 identical over 7 bases. CDR3 length: 14 amino acids. The germline V gene has CDR1 SGHTA and CDR2 FQGTGA. J lost 9 bases, V lost 5 bases, and 10 bases had no gene match.

This clone has more than one count but fewer than ten. The chain couples TRBV7-6 to TRBJ1-4, with D maybe TRBD1 (6 bases). From germline, CDR1 is SGHVS and CDR2 FNYEAQ. The CDR3 loop spans 16 amino acids. Between the trimmed V and J ends, which lost 5 bases and 7 bases, there was a span of 20 bases. This CDR3 reads CASSTRPGHVTEKLFF. The CDR3, as DNA: TGTGCCAGCAGCACCCGGCCGGGACACGTAACTGAAAAACTGTTTTTT.

The rearrangement joins TRBV21-1 to TRBJ1-3. TRBV21-1 is annotated as a pseudogene. The CDR3 sequence is 18 residues long. The CDR3 reads CASSSSLGPAPAGNTIYF. The CDR3 DNA follows: TGTGCCAGCAGCTCGTCGCTGGGTCCAGCCCCTGCTGGAAACACCATATATTTT.

The chain has TRBV5-4 and TRBJ2-7, with D possibly being TRBD1 (5 bases). Germline CDR1 is SGHNT and CDR2 is YYREEE (reference sequence). Trimming stripped 3 bases from V and 0 bases from J, with 10 bases between. CDR3 size: 14 residues. CDR3 in DNA: TGTGCCAGCAGCTCCTTTACAGGCTCCTACGAGCAGTACTTC. Amino acids: CASSSFTGSYEQYF.

The rearrangement links TRBV10-3 to TRBJ1-1, with D uncertain. The CDR3 spans 10 residues. Trimming pared 6 bases from V and 7 bases from J, leaving 6 bases between. Looked up from germline, CDR1 is ENHRY and CDR2 is SYGVKD. The CDR3 nucleotides read TGTGCCATCAGGGGGAGTGAAGCTTTCTTT. Translating gives CAIRGSEAFF.

The CDR3 is CASSFGGSRSYEQYF. The CDR3 DNA is TGTGCCAGCAGTTTTGGCGGAAGTAGGTCCTACGAGCAGTACTTC. This chain connects TRBV28 to TRBJ2-7; D not certain. This CDR3 contains 15 residues. Deletions cut 3 bases from V and 1 base from J, with 13 bases between. Germline CDR1 is MDHEN and CDR2 is SYDVKM.

The chain employs TRBV5-5 and TRBJ1-1; 8 nucleotides agree with TRBD1. Germline V gene lookup returns CDR1 SGHKS and CDR2 YYEKEE (reference sequence). The length of the CDR3 is 15 residues. Losses at the gene ends were 1 base for V and 5 bases for J; bases not matched to a gene: 7. The CDR3 DNA is TGTGCCAGCAGCTTGCAGGGGGCGCGATGGACTGAAGCTTTCTTT. Its protein product is CASSLQGARWTEAFF.

As regards this clone: A read error may be the cause here, since a much bigger clone is one base away. The chain employs TRBV7-8 and TRBJ1-2, with D tentatively TRBD1 (5 bases). CDR3 length equals 13 residues. Germline V gives CDR1 SGHVS, CDR2 FQNEAQ. Between the trimmed V and J ends, which lost 2 bases and 12 bases, there was a span of 16 bases. Here the CDR3 reads CASSLRTWDSHTF. The CDR3 region has the DNA TGTGCCAGCAGCTTACGCACATGGGACTCCCACACCTTC.

In this sample, this clone turned up once. The chain recombines TRBV5-4 with TRBJ2-7; 7 bases align to TRBD2. V shed 5 bases, J shed 7 bases, and the junction held 12 bases outside the gene matches. Germline V gene sequence: CDR1 SGHNT, CDR2 YYREEE (reference sequence). The CDR3 contains 14 residues. The DNA for the CDR3 is TGTGCCAGCAGGGACTTAGCGGGTGGTTCTGAGCAGTACTTC. Its translation is CASRDLAGGSEQYF.

The chain recombines TRBV30 with TRBJ1-1; D is unclear. V shed 3 bases and J shed 10 bases, with 12 bases lying between them. The germline CDR1 and CDR2 sequences are GTSNPN and SVGIG (reference sequence). The CDR3 covers 11 residues. The CDR3, as DNA: TGTGCCTGGAGGGCAACACTGATAGCTTTCTTT. Protein product: CAWRATLIAFF.

This chain joins TRBV19 and TRBJ1-5; tentatively, D is TRBD1 (6 bases). CDR3 size: 16 residues. V dropped 7 bases and J dropped 4 bases, with 20 bases sitting between them. Germline CDR1 reads LNHDA; CDR2 reads SQIVND (reference sequence). CDR3 nucleotides: TGTGCCAGTACCCGAGGGGGGGGCCCTACAAATCAGCCCCAGCATTTT. Translating it yields CASTRGGGPTNQPQHF.

To note about this clone: A much larger clone differs by one base, so this may be a read error. Because it lacks the conserved phenylalanine or tryptophan at the end, this CDR3 is likely a read error. The V call is TRBV20-1, the J call TRBJ2-4; D gene unclear. V lost 7 bases to trimming and J lost 3 bases, with 7 bases between them. Germline V lookup: CDR1 DFQATT, CDR2 SNEGSKA (reference sequence). CDR3 length: 11 amino acids. CDR3 sequence reads: CSVYGKNIQYL. CDR3 in DNA: TGCAGTGTATATGGCAAAAACATTCAGTACCTC.

V and J are TRBV28 and TRBJ2-3; TRBD2 aligns across 8 bases. The CDR3 is 15 amino acids. Germline assignment: CDR1 MDHEN and CDR2 SYDVKM. V shed 4 bases and J 2 bases; nucleotides not matched to a gene: 5. The CDR3 DNA sequence: TGTGCCAGCAGTTCTAGCGGGCATAACACAGATACGCAGTATTTT. It translates to CASSSSGHNTDTQYF.

The gene calls are TRBV19 and TRBJ1-5; D may be TRBD1 (5 bases). Trimming shortened V by 3 bases and J by 6 bases, and 15 bases separated the two germline ends. The CDR3 runs to 15 residues. Germline assignment: CDR1 LNHDA and CDR2 SQIVND (reference sequence). The CDR3 reads CASSITQGGPQPQHF. CDR3 in DNA: TGTGCCAGTAGTATCACGCAGGGTGGCCCTCAGCCCCAGCATTTT.

The chain uses TRBV25-1 and TRBJ2-1, with a possible D match to TRBD2 (6 bases). Germline V gives CDR1 MGHDK, CDR2 SYGVNS. V dropped 4 bases and J dropped 8 bases, with 12 bases sitting between them. The CDR3 runs to 13 residues. The CDR3 spells CASSGRGKYEQFF. CDR3 in DNA: TGTGCCAGCAGTGGTCGGGGGAAATATGAGCAGTTCTTC.

V is TRBV5-8 and J is TRBJ1-1; unclear D gene. With 2 bases removed from V and 6 bases from J, the gap between germline ends came to 8 bases. This CDR3 has 12 amino acids. Germline-derived CDR1 and CDR2 are SGHTS and YDEGEE. CDR3 DNA: TGTGCCAGCAGCTTACCTGGGCCTGAAGCTTTCTTT. It specifies CASSLPGPEAFF. Supplemented by reference TRBV5-8 and TRBJ1-1, the full variable domain reads EAGVTQSPTHLIKTRGQQATLRCSPISGHTSVYWYQQALGLGLQFLLWYDEGEERNRGNFPPRFSGRQFPNYSSELNVNALELEDSALYLCASSLPGPEAFFGQGTRLTVV.

This clone has a single count. The chain employs TRBV7-6 and TRBJ1-2; TRBD1 matches 9 bases. This CDR3 contains 13 residues. Germline V lookup: CDR1 SGHVS, CDR2 FNYEAQ. V was clipped by 5 bases and J by 8 bases; unmatched bases: 6. Written as DNA, the CDR3 is TGTGCCAGCAGCCCGAGACAGGGGGAAGGCTACACCTTC. This codes for CASSPRQGEGYTF.